The 8 T cell receptor beta chains presented below share a single source sample, sequenced in a study of shared clonotypes between healthy human individuals. Libraries were prepared by immunoSEQ multiplex PCR; TCRdb keeps only in-frame clonotypes and omits some of them. The table lists a few million clones, more than 85% of them singletons, with about 0.37% in the top ten. Sequencing was carried out using naive CD4+ T cells from PBMCs. Described subset: CD45RA+ positively selected. The receptors derive from a man between 18 and 35 years old in good health. Some clones in this sample may be carry-over from other donors' samples.

The rearrangement uses TRBV5-6 and TRBJ1-2; D ambiguous. CDR1 SGHDT and CDR2 YYEEEE come from the germline V gene. The CDR3 spans 14 residues. V gave up 6 bases and J gave up 6 bases, with 18 bases separating them. In DNA, the CDR3 is TGTGCCAGCACCCCCACTGGGGTCATCGATGGCTACACCTTC. This translates into CASTPTGVIDGYTF.

The genes are TRBV4-1 and TRBJ2-3, with 11 bases that match TRBD1. The V and J ends lost 6 bases and 6 bases, in that order; junction bases with no gene match: 11. The V gene's germline CDR1 is MGHRA and CDR2 YSYEKL. The CDR3 length is 16 residues. The CDR3 coding sequence is TGCGCCAGCAGGAACCCTGGACAGGGGGCTTCCGATACGCAGTATTTT. Translating gives CASRNPGQGASDTQYF.

The V and J genes are TRBV30 and TRBJ1-2, with 11 positions matching TRBD1. From germline, CDR1 is GTSNPN and CDR2 SVGIG (reference sequence). The ends lost 1 base at V and 7 bases at J; junction bases unmatched: 2. This CDR3 comprises 13 residues. The CDR3 sequence is CAWSAGTGGGYTF. The CDR3 DNA sequence: TGTGCCTGGAGTGCCGGGACAGGGGGTGGCTACACCTTC. The variable domain in full, with the rest retrieved from reference TRBV30 and TRBJ1-2, is SQTIHQWPATLVQPVGSPLSLECTVEGTSNPNLYWYRQAAGRGLQLLFYSVGIGQISSEVPQNLSASRPQDRQFILSSKKLLLSDSGFYLCAWSAGTGGGYTFGSGTRLTVV.

This clone was picked up one time. The chain joins TRBV15 to TRBJ2-1, with 12 bases aligning to TRBD1. The ends lost 5 bases at V and 9 bases at J; junction bases unmatched: 8. The CDR3 totals 15 residues. Germline V lookup: CDR1 LNHNV, CDR2 YYDKDF (reference sequence). In nucleotides, the CDR3 is TGTGCCACCAGCCGGCCGGGACAGGGGGCGGGTGAGCAGTTCTTC. It is translated as CATSRPGQGAGEQFF.

This chain uses TRBV28 with TRBJ2-5, with 8 positions matching TRBD2. Germline V gene lookup returns CDR1 MDHEN and CDR2 SYDVKM. After removal of 3 bases from V and 5 bases from J, the junction contained 17 bases not matched to a gene. The CDR3 contains 18 residues. This chain's CDR3 is CASSFLPPGGSVKETQYF. The CDR3 DNA reads as TGTGCCAGCAGTTTTCTCCCTCCGGGGGGGAGCGTGAAGGAGACCCAGTACTTC.

As DNA, the CDR3 is TGTGCCAGCAGCGCTTACCCCAGGGGGTCCTACGAGCAGTACTTC. Its protein is CASSAYPRGSYEQYF. The genes are TRBV21-1 and TRBJ2-7; the table's D gene call, TRBD1, was not cross checked with the DNA. TRBV21-1 is a pseudogene locus. This CDR3 contains 15 residues.

The CDR3 region has the DNA TGTGCCAGCTCGGGTAGGGCTAGCCAACTACGAGAGCAGTACTTC. This codes for CASSGRASQLREQYF. This chain joins TRBV28 and TRBJ2-7; possible D gene TRBD2, 5 bases. Germline V gene lookup returns CDR1 MDHEN and CDR2 SYDVKM. The CDR3 covers 15 residues. V lost 8 bases to trimming and J lost 7 bases, with 24 bases between them. The whole variable domain, filled in from reference TRBV28 and TRBJ2-7, reads DVKVTQSSRYLVKRTGEKVFLECVQDMDHENMFWYRQDPGLGLRLIYFSYDVKMKEKGDIPEGYSVSREKKERFSLILESASTNQTSMYLCASSGRASQLREQYFGPGTRLTVT.

The V and J genes are TRBV11-2 and TRBJ2-1, with 9 bases aligning to TRBD1. After removal of 5 bases from V and 8 bases from J, the junction contained 10 bases not matched to a gene. The CDR3 is 15 amino acids. Germline CDR1 is SGHAT and CDR2 is FQNNGV. The chain's CDR3 is CASSPQGQGGDEQFF. In nucleotides, the CDR3 is TGTGCCAGCAGCCCGCAGGGACAGGGTGGCGATGAGCAGTTCTTC.